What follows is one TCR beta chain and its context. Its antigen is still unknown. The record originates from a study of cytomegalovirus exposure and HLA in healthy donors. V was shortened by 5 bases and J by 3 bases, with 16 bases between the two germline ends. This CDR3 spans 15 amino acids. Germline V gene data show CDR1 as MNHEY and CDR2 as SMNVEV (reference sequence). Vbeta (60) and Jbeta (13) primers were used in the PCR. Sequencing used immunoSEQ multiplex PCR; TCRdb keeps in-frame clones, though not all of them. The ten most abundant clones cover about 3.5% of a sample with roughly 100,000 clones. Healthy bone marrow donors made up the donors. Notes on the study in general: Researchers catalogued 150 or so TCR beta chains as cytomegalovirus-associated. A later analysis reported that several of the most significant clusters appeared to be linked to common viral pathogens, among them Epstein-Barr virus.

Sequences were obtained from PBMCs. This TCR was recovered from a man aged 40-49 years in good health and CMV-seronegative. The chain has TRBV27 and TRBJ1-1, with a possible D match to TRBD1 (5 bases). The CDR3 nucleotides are TGTGCCAGCAGTCTCGATGGGACTTATGACACTGAAGCTTTCTTT. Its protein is CASSLDGTYDTEAFF.